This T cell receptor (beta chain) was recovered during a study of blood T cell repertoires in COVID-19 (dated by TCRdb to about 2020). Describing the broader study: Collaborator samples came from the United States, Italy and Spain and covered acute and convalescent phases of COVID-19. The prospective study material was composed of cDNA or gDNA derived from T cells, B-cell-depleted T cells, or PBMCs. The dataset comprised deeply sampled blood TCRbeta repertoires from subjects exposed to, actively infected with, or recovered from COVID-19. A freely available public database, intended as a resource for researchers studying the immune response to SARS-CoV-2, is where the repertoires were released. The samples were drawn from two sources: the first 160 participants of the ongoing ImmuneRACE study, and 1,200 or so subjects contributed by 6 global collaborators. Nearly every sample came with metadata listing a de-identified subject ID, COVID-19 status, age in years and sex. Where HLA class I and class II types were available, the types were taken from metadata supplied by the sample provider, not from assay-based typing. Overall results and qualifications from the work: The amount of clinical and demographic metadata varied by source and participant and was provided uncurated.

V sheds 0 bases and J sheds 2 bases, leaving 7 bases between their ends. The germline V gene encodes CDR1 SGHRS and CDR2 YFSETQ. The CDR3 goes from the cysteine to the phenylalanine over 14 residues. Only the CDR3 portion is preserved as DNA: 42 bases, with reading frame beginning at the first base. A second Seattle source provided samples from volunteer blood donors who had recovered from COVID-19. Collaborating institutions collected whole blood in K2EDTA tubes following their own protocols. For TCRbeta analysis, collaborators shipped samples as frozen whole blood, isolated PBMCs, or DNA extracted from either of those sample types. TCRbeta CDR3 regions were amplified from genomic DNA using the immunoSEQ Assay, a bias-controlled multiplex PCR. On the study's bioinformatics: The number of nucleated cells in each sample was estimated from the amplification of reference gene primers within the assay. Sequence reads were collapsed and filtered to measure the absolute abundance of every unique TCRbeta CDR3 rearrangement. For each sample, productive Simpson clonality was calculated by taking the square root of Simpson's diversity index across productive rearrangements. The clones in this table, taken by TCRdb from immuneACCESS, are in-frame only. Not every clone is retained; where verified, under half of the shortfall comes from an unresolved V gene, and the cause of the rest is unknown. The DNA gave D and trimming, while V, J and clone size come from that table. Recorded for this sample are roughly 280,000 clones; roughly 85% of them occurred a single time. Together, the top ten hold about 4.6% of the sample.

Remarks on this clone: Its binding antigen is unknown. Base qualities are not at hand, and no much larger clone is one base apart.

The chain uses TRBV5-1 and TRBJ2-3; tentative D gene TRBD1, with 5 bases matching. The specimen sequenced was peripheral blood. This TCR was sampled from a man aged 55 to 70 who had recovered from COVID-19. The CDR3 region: CASSLAQDTDTQYF. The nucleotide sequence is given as TGCGCCAGCAGCTTGGCACAGGACACAGATACGCAGTATTTT.